The 13 T cell receptor beta chains given below trace back to one sample, sequenced in a study of glioma-infiltrating T cells after dendritic cell vaccination. Regarding time point: after dendritic cell vaccination, including at tumor progression/relapse. Clones were sequenced by immunoSEQ multiplex PCR, and TCRdb holds only the in-frame ones, with some missing. Among roughly 87,000 clones listed, around 86% were seen once. The sample consisted of blood, taken after dendritic cell vaccination. All receptors derive from a human donor with glioblastoma.

The chain employs TRBV7-3 and TRBJ2-1; D may be TRBD1 (5 bases). V was shortened by 3 bases and J by 4 bases, with 10 bases between the two germline ends. This CDR3 contains 14 residues. The germline V gene has CDR1 SGHTA and CDR2 FQGTGA. CDR3 DNA sequence: TGTGCCAGCAGCTTTTCTACAGGTTACAATGAGCAGTTCTTC. It codes for CASSFSTGYNEQFF.

The chain has TRBV9 and TRBJ1-4; D is perhaps TRBD1 (5 bases). CDR1 is SGDLS, CDR2 YYNGEE, per germline. The CDR3 sequence is 16 residues long. Deletions cut 4 bases from V and 0 bases from J, with 13 bases between. The CDR3 region is CASSPSGTSTNEKLFF. The DNA of the CDR3 is TGTGCCAGCAGCCCCAGCGGGACCTCAACTAATGAAAAACTGTTTTTT.

V usage is TRBV7-6 and J usage is TRBJ1-1; no clear D. V was shortened by 1 base and J by 1 base, with 7 bases between the two germline ends. The CDR3 extends over 14 amino acids. CDR1 SGHVS and CDR2 FNYEAQ come from the germline V gene. The CDR3 DNA follows: TGTGCCAGCAGCTTAGGCGTCGGGAACACTGAAGCTTTCTTT. Residues: CASSLGVGNTEAFF. Based on the CDR3 plus reference TRBV7-6 and TRBJ1-1, the full variable domain is GAGVSQSPRYKVTKRGQDVALRCDPISGHVSLYWYRQALGQGPEFLTYFNYEAQQDKSGLPNDRFSAERPEGSISTLTIQRTEQRDSAMYRCASSLGVGNTEAFFGQGTRLTVV.

CDR3 region: CASSPRRDRENEKLFF. In DNA form, the CDR3 reads TGTGCCAGCAGTCCACGCCGGGACAGAGAGAATGAAAAACTGTTTTTT. This rearrangement joins TRBV6-6 to TRBJ1-4, with TRBD1 matching 7 bases. Germline loops: CDR1 MNHNY, CDR2 SVGAGI (reference sequence). The CDR3 is made up of 16 amino acids. The ends lost 5 bases at V and 5 bases at J; junction bases unmatched: 11.

The chain couples TRBV5-1 to TRBJ1-4, with D possibly matching TRBD1 (6 bases). This CDR3 has 15 residues. Germline V gene data show CDR1 as SGHRS and CDR2 as YFSETQ. Trimming removed 4 bases from V and 0 bases from J, with 10 bases in between. CDR3 DNA: TGCGCCAGCAGCCATACAGGGACAACTAATGAAAAACTGTTTTTT. Translated: CASSHTGTTNEKLFF. Complete variable domain (other parts from reference TRBV5-1 and TRBJ1-4): KAGVTQTPRYLIKTRGQQVTLSCSPISGHRSVSWYQQTPGQGLQFLFEYFSETQRNKGNFPGRFSGRQFSNSRSEMNVSTLELGDSALYLCASSHTGTTNEKLFFGSGTQLSVL.

The chain combines TRBV2 with TRBJ1-1, with D maybe TRBD1 (5 bases). The CDR3 is 13 amino acids. Germline V lookup: CDR1 SNHLY, CDR2 FYNNEI. With 4 bases removed from V and 4 bases from J, the gap between germline ends came to 10 bases. The CDR3 loop reads CASSGQPSTEAFF. CDR3 coding DNA: TGTGCCAGCAGTGGACAGCCCTCCACTGAAGCTTTCTTT.

The V gene is TRBV2, the J gene TRBJ1-5, with 9 bases identical to TRBD1. This CDR3 region has 15 residues. Germline lookup yields CDR1 SNHLY and CDR2 FYNNEI. V dropped 8 bases and J dropped 0; count of bases not matched to a gene: 5. CDR3 sequence: CASGRDRASNQPQHF. DNA of the CDR3: TGTGCCAGCGGGCGGGACAGGGCTAGCAATCAGCCCCAGCATTTT.

The chain has TRBV4-2 and TRBJ2-1; 9 bases agree with TRBD2. With 0 bases clipped from V and 7 bases from J, the junction kept 10 bases outside the gene matches. The germline V gene encodes CDR1 LGHNA and CDR2 YNFKEQ. The CDR3 contains 17 residues. CDR3 DNA sequence: TGTGCCAGCAGCCAAGACGAAAGGCGGGGGGGCTTTAATGAGCAGTTCTTC. Residues: CASSQDERRGGFNEQFF.

The chain couples TRBV2 to TRBJ1-5; tentative D call: TRBD1 (5 bases). Trimming took off 6 bases at V and 7 bases at J, with 13 bases between the two ends. The CDR3 covers 13 residues. The germline CDR1 and CDR2 sequences are SNHLY and FYNNEI. The CDR3 loop reads CASRLTVGQPQHF. The CDR3 nucleotides are TGTGCCAGCAGGTTGACAGTCGGGCAGCCCCAGCATTTT.

This clone was counted between two and nine times. CDR3 residues: CASSSSGGDIYEQYF. The CDR3 bases are TGTGCCAGCAGCTCTAGCGGGGGAGATATATACGAGCAGTACTTC. The J gene is TRBJ2-7, the V gene TRBV7-6, with 10 nucleotides matching TRBD2. In germline, CDR1 is SGHVS, CDR2 FNYEAQ. V shed 4 bases, J shed 4 bases, and the junction held 7 bases outside the gene matches. The length of the CDR3 is 15 residues.

The chain joins TRBV4-2 to TRBJ2-5, with D possibly TRBD1 on 5 matching bases. The ends were cut back, 1 base at V and 1 base at J, with 7 bases in the middle. This CDR3 spans 14 amino acids. Germline V gene data show CDR1 as LGHNA and CDR2 as YNFKEQ. The CDR3 protein is CASSQVDSQETQYF. CDR3 in DNA: TGTGCCAGCAGCCAAGTTGACAGCCAAGAGACCCAGTACTTC.

This chain joins TRBV30 and TRBJ2-5, with 11 bases matching TRBD2. V shed 0 bases and J 2 bases; nucleotides not matched to a gene: 14. Per the germline V gene, CDR1 is GTSNPN and CDR2 is SVGIG (reference sequence). The CDR3 consists of 19 residues. The CDR3 here is CAWSVQHGGASGGQETQYF. The CDR3 coding sequence is TGTGCCTGGAGTGTACAACATGGAGGAGCTAGCGGGGGGCAAGAGACCCAGTACTTC.

The chain combines TRBV4-2 with TRBJ1-4; D ambiguous. This CDR3 spans 16 amino acids. V was clipped by 1 base and J by 6 bases, with 15 bases between them. The germline V gene has CDR1 LGHNA and CDR2 YNFKEQ. CDR3 sequence (DNA): TGTGCCAGCAGCCAAGCTAGGTCCGGACTCCATGAAAAACTGTTTTTT. Amino acids: CASSQARSGLHEKLFF.